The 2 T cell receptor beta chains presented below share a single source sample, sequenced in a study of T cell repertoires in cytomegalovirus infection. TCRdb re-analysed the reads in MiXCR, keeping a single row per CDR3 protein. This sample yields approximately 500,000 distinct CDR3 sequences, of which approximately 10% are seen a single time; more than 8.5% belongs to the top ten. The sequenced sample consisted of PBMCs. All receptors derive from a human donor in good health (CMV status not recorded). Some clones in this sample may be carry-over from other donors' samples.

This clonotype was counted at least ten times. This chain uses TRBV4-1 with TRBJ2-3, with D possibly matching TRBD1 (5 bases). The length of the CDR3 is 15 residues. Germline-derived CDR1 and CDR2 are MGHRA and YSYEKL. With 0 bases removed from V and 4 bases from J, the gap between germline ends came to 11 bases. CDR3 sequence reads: CASSQDGAVPDTQYF. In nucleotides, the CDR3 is TGCGCCAGCAGCCAAGATGGGGCTGTCCCAGATACGCAGTATTTT.

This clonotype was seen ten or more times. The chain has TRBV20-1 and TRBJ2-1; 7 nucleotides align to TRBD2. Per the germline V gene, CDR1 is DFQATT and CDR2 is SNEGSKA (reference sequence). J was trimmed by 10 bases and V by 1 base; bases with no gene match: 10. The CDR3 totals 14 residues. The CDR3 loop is CSARGLAAYVEQFF. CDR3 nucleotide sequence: TGCAGTGCTAGAGGCCTAGCGGCCTACGTAGAGCAGTTCTTC.